The present T cell receptor (beta chain) was sequenced within a study of blood T cell repertoires in COVID-19. Across the study: Acute and convalescent COVID-19 specimens originated in the United States, Italy and Spain. T cells, B-cell-depleted T cells, or PBMCs provided the cDNA or gDNA that served as material.

There are 13 residues in the CDR3. Trimming left V 5 bases short and J 14 bases short, with 19 bases between. Germline V gene sequence: CDR1 LGHNT, CDR2 FRNRAP. Original analysis: Estimation of nucleated cell counts was performed using reference gene primer amplification. Produced via immunoSEQ multiplex PCR; TCRdb's table is partial and in-frame only. That table gives V, J and clone size, and the DNA gave D and trimming. The sample has 250,000 to 300,000 clones; less than 90% are singletons. The sample consisted of peripheral blood. The TCR was taken from a man aged 55 to 69 with acute or convalescent COVID-19. V usage is TRBV12-5 and J usage is TRBJ2-1; D is possibly TRBD1 (5 bases). The CDR3 sequence is CASGPGDSNPEFF. CDR3 bases: TGTGCTAGTGGTCCCGGTGACAGTAATCCCGAGTTCTTC.